The entry below describes one TCR beta chain. Its antigen is as yet unknown. This record comes from a study of vaccination effects on CD4 cells after COVID-19. Points from the study as a whole: Clones arising from infection and from vaccination showed marked clonal contraction late after vaccination. Recruitment yielded few convalescent patients, and the study had no early post-infection timepoints.

Profiling relied on immunoSEQ multiplex PCR, and the TCRdb table lists in-frame clones only, not all of them. This sample has roughly 27,000 clones, with approximately 69% found just once. Before any sequencing was done, the ViraFEST assay used viral peptide pools to expand antigen-specific CD4+ T cells. Following 10 days of culture, CD4+ T cells were isolated. Documented for the person is a PCR-confirmed SARS-CoV-2 infection occurring between March and December 2020. This clonotype was sampled from a human donor who had a prior SARS-CoV-2 infection. The sequenced sample was CD4+ T cells from PBMCs cultured with SARS-CoV-2 spike peptides, obtained before COVID-19 vaccination.

The CDR3 reads CASSSWGTSLNIQYF. The CDR3 DNA reads TGCGCCAGCAGCAGTTGGGGGACTAGCTTAAACATTCAGTACTTC. The V and J genes are TRBV5-1 and TRBJ2-4; 9 positions match TRBD2. Germline CDR1 and CDR2: SGHRS and YFSETQ. This CDR3 comprises 15 residues. V dropped 4 bases and J dropped 6; count of bases not matched to a gene: 8.